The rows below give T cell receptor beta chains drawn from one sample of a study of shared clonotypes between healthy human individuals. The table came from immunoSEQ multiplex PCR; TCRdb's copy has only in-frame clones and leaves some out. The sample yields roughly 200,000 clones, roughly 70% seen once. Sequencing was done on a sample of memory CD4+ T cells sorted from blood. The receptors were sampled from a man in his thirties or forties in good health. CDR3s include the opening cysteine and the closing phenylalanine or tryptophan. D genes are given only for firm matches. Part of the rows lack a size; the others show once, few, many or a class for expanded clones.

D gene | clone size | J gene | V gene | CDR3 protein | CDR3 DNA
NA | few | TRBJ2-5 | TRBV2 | CASSGRDRRDAQYF | TGTGCCAGCAGTGGGCGTGACAGGCGGGATGCCCAGTACTTC
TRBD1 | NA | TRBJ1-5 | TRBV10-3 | CAISGTGGEGNQPQHF | TGTGCCATCAGTGGGACAGGCGGAGAAGGCAATCAGCCCCAGCATTTT
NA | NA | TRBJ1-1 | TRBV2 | CASSGGAMNTEAFF | TGTGCCAGCAGTGGGGGAGCGATGAACACTGAAGCTTTCTTT
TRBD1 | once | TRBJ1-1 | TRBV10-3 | CAISEDRGYTEAFF | TGTGCCATCAGTGAGGACAGGGGGTACACTGAAGCTTTCTTT
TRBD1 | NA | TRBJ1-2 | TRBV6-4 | CASSDSPPLDRRLYGYTF | TGTGCCAGCAGTGACTCACCTCCTTTGGACAGGAGACTATATGGCTACACCTTC
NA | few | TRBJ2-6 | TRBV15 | CATSRDLVGSGANVLTF | TGTGCCACCAGCAGAGATCTTGTGGGCTCTGGGGCCAACGTCCTGACTTTC
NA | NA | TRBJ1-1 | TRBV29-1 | CSVSRQWNTEAFF | TGCAGCGTTTCTAGACAGTGGAACACTGAAGCTTTCTTT
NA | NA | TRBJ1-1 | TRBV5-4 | CASRPGTSHDMNTEAFF | TGTGCCAGCAGGCCCGGGACATCTCACGACATGAACACTGAAGCTTTCTTT
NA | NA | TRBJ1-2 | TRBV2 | CASNGYAAYGYTF | TGTGCCAGTAACGGGTATGCGGCGTATGGCTACACCTTC
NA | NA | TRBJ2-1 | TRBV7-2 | CASSFISREQFF | TGTGCCAGCAGCTTTATATCACGTGAGCAGTTCTTC
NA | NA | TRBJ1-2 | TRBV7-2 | CASSPGGRDTNYGYTF | TGTGCCAGCAGCCCGGGAGGCAGAGATACTAACTATGGCTACACCTTC
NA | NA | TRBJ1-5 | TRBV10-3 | CAISQGLESNQPQHF | TGTGCCATCAGTCAGGGGCTTGAAAGCAATCAGCCCCAGCATTTT
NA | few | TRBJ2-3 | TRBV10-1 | CASSEAIGESTDTQYF | TGCGCCAGCAGTGAGGCAATTGGGGAGAGCACAGATACGCAGTATTTT
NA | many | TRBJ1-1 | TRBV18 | CASSSLGQNTEAFF | TGTGCCAGCTCATCTCTCGGACAGAACACTGAAGCTTTCTTT
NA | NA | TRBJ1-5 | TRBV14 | CASSQGPNQPQHF | TGTGCCAGCAGCCAAGGACCGAATCAGCCCCAGCATTTT
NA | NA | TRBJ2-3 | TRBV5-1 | CASSLEEGARTDTQYF | TGCGCCAGCAGCTTGGAGGAGGGGGCACGGACAGATACGCAGTATTTT
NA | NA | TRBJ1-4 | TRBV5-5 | CASSLQGWGEKLFF | TGTGCCAGCAGCTTGCAGGGATGGGGTGAAAAACTGTTTTTT
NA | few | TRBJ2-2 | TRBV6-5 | CASRQTRSRAGELFF | TGTGCCAGCAGGCAGACTAGGTCAAGGGCCGGGGAGCTGTTTTTT
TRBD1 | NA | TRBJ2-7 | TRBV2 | CASSADRGQEQYF | TGTGCCAGCAGCGCGGACAGGGGTCAGGAGCAGTACTTC
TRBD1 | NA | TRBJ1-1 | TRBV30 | CAWRDQQGALTEAFF | TGTGCCTGGAGGGATCAGCAGGGGGCTCTGACTGAAGCTTTCTTT
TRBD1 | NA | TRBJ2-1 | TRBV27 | CASRPARQGQQFF | TGTGCCAGCAGACCCGCCCGACAGGGACAGCAGTTCTTC
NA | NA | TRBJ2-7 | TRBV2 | CASSDVGTFSSYEQYF | TGTGCCAGCAGTGACGTTGGGACTTTTAGCTCCTACGAGCAGTACTTC
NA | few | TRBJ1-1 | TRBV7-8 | CASSSTWAGRTEAFF | TGTGCCAGCAGCTCTACCTGGGCAGGGAGGACTGAAGCTTTCTTT
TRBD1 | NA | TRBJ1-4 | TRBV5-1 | CASSLQGANEKLFF | TGCGCCAGCAGCTTGCAGGGGGCTAATGAAAAACTGTTTTTT
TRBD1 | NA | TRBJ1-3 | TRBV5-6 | CASSLGTGSYSGNTIYF | TGTGCCAGCAGCTTGGGGACAGGATCATACTCTGGAAACACCATATATTTT
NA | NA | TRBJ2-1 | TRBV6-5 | CASSLDPYNEQFF | TGTGCCAGCAGTTTGGACCCCTACAATGAGCAGTTCTTC
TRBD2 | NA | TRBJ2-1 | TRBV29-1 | CSVEPLAVYNEQFF | TGCAGCGTTGAACCCCTAGCGGTGTACAATGAGCAGTTCTTC
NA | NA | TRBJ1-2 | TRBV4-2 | CASSPFFQAEGTGYTF | TGTGCCAGCAGCCCGTTCTTCCAGGCGGAGGGTACTGGCTACACCTTC
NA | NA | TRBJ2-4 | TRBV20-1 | CSTTRRDIQYF | TGCAGTACGACCCGGCGCGACATTCAGTACTTC
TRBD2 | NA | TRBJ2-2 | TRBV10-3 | CAISDPGRGSNTGELFF | TGTGCCATCAGTGACCCCGGGAGGGGCTCGAACACCGGGGAGCTGTTTTTT
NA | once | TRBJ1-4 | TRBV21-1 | CASSKVCGVGEKLFF | TGTGCCAGCAGCAAAGTTTGCGGGGTAGGTGAAAAACTGTTTTTT
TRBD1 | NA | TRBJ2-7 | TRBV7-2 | CASSLGQGLLYEQYF | TGTGCCAGCAGCCTCGGACAGGGGTTGTTGTACGAGCAGTACTTC
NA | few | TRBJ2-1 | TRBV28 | CASSSWGGGYNEQFF | TGTGCCAGCAGTTCATGGGGAGGGGGTTACAATGAGCAGTTCTTC
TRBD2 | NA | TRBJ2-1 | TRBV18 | CASSPGLAGNKQFF | TGTGCCAGCTCACCGGGACTAGCGGGGAACAAGCAGTTCTTC
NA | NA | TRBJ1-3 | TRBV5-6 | CASSLWAGGHTIYF | TGTGCCAGCAGCCTCTGGGCGGGGGGTCACACCATATATTTT
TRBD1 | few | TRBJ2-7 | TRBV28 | CASSSRGLMYEQYF | TGTGCCAGCAGTTCAAGGGGGCTAATGTACGAGCAGTACTTC
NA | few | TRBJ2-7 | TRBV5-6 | CASSLLETYEQYF | TGTGCCAGCAGCTTACTGGAAACCTACGAGCAGTACTTC
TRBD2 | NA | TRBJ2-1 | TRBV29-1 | CSGRESSYNEQFF | TGCAGCGGGCGGGAGAGCTCCTACAATGAGCAGTTCTTC
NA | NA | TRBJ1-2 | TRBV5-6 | CASSTDLYGYTF | TGTGCCAGCAGCACGGACCTCTATGGCTACACCTTC
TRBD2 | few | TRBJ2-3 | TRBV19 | CASSQAGGHTDTQYF | TGTGCCAGTAGTCAAGCGGGAGGTCATACAGATACGCAGTATTTT
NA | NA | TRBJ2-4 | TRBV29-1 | CSGGGLGEIQYF | TGCAGCGGGGGGGGGCTCGGGGAAATTCAGTACTTC